This TCR beta chain is drawn from a study of cytomegalovirus exposure and HLA in healthy donors. Points from the study as a whole: Other equally common chains were less clonally expanded than HLA-associated TCR beta chains, a later analysis showed.

Comment on this clone: Its antigen is unknown.

Amplification used 60 Vbeta primers and 13 Jbeta primers. This table comes from immunoSEQ multiplex PCR, and its TCRdb copy is limited to in-frame clones, with some not included. Among roughly 13,000 clones listed, 55% to 75% were seen once. Per germline, CDR1 SGDLS and CDR2 YYNGEE. This CDR3 has 13 residues. The V and J ends lost 3 bases and 3 bases, in that order; junction bases with no gene match: 2. The J gene is TRBJ2-7, the V gene TRBV9; 8 nucleotides line up with TRBD2. The specimen was PBMCs. This sequence originates from a woman between 45 and 60 years old in good health and CMV-seropositive. The CDR3 DNA reads TGTGCCAGCAGCGCCAGCGGGGGCTACGAGCAGTACTTC. Its translation is CASSASGGYEQYF. Variable domain in full (rest from reference TRBV9 and TRBJ2-7): DSGVTQTPKHLITATGQRVTLRCSPRSGDLSVYWYQQSLDQGLQFLIQYYNGEERAKGNILERFSAQQFPDLHSELNLSSLELGDSALYFCASSASGGYEQYFGPGTRLTVT.